This T cell receptor (beta chain) stems from a study of early T cells in non-severe SARS-CoV-2 infection. Overall study context: Sequencing targeted bulk RNA from unsorted whole blood, leaving chains unpaired.

Individual cDNA molecules received unique molecular identifiers. TCRdb re-derived calls from the 5' RACE reads in MiXCR, one entry per CDR3 protein. The sample contains roughly 61,000 distinct CDR3 sequences, 8.5% to 10% of which appear only once. This TCR was recovered from an adult who was a healthcare worker with PCR-confirmed SARS-CoV-2 infection or an uninfected control (not recorded which). The sequenced material came from whole blood.

CDR3 nucleotide sequence: TGCAGCGTTGGTCTTACCACCGCCAGGTACGAGCAGTACTTC. Translation gives CSVGLTTARYEQYF. The V and J genes are TRBV29-1 and TRBJ2-7; D uncertain. Per germline, CDR1 SQVTM and CDR2 ANQGSEA. Trimming took 4 bases from V and 4 from J, leaving 17 bases between them. The CDR3 is 14 amino acids.